The 20 T cell receptor beta chains listed next were all sequenced from one sample in a study of OX40 agonist ivuxolimab in advanced cancers. Library generation was performed with the immunoSEQ multiplex PCR assay. The table was pulled from immuneACCESS by TCRdb, which kept in-frame rearrangements only. Such tables lose some clones; where checked, under half of the loss comes from unresolved V genes, and the rest has no known cause. The sample data list 15,000 to 20,000 clones, and more than 75% of these were observed just once. Around 2.2% of the sample comes from the top ten. Sequencing was performed on CD4+ or CD8+ T cells sorted from blood, taken in a trial of the OX40 agonist ivuxolimab. These receptors all stem from an adult with an advanced solid tumor such as melanoma, head and neck, liver or kidney cancer.

This rearrangement joins TRBV7-3 to TRBJ2-2; maybe TRBD1 (5 bases). The CDR3 length is 13 residues. Germline assignment: CDR1 SGHTA and CDR2 FQGTGA. Trimming shortened V by 5 bases and J by 6 bases, and 10 bases separated the two germline ends. Here the CDR3 DNA reads TGTGCCAGCAGCACACAGGTGCCCGGGGAGCTGTTTTTT. Amino acid sequence: CASSTQVPGELFF.

The chain carries TRBV7-9 and TRBJ2-1; 9 bases align to TRBD1. Germline-derived CDR1 and CDR2 are SEHNR and FQNEAQ (reference sequence). Trimming removed 4 bases from V and 7 bases from J; junction bases left unmatched: 8. CDR3 length equals 15 residues. The CDR3 DNA is TGTGCCAGCAGCTCAACAGGGGGCGCGGAGAATGAGCAGTTCTTC. Protein product: CASSSTGGAENEQFF.

The chain couples TRBV28 to TRBJ1-1; D remains ambiguous. Trimming took off 6 bases at V and 3 bases at J, with 8 bases between the two ends. Per the germline V gene, CDR1 is MDHEN and CDR2 is SYDVKM. The CDR3 spans 12 residues. CDR3 sequence (DNA): TGTGCCAGCAGCTCGGCGTACACTGAAGCTTTCTTT. Protein product: CASSSAYTEAFF.

This chain uses TRBV13 with TRBJ2-2, with 12 bases identical to TRBD1. The junction had 4 bases not matched to a gene; V was cut back by 5 bases and J by 6 bases. The CDR3 sequence is 15 residues long. CDR1 is PRHDT and CDR2 is FYEKMQ in the germline V gene (reference sequence). Written as DNA, the CDR3 is TGTGCCAGCAGCCCCCGGGACAGGGGGCCCGGGGAGCTGTTTTTT. Residues: CASSPRDRGPGELFF.

The chain has TRBV19 and TRBJ1-2, with 10 bases fitting TRBD1. The CDR3 has 14 residues. Unmatched junction bases numbered 6, after V lost 7 bases and J lost 4 bases. Looked up from germline, CDR1 is LNHDA and CDR2 is SQIVND (reference sequence). CDR3 loop: CASMGDRGSYGYTF. The CDR3 DNA reads TGTGCCAGTATGGGGGACAGGGGAAGCTATGGCTACACCTTC.

The chain has TRBV7-3 and TRBJ2-7; 7 bases are a match to TRBD2. V gave up 0 bases and J gave up 1 base; unmatched junction bases: 6. Germline CDR1 is SGHTA and CDR2 is FQGTGA. CDR3 length: 16 residues. The CDR3 sequence: CASSLTRTRTSYEQYF. DNA of the CDR3: TGTGCCAGCAGCTTAACGAGGACTAGAACTTCCTACGAGCAGTACTTC.

The CDR3 DNA follows: TGTGCCAGCAGGCAGAATGGGGCCAACGTCCTGACTTTC. Amino acids: CASRQNGANVLTF. This sequence joins TRBV28 and TRBJ2-6; D is unclear. V lost 6 bases and J lost 3, with 6 bases in between. Germline lookup yields CDR1 MDHEN and CDR2 SYDVKM. The CDR3 has 13 amino acids.

The chain uses TRBV16 and TRBJ2-7, with 7 bases identical to TRBD2. Per the germline V gene, CDR1 is KGHSY and CDR2 is FQNENV. Trimming took 0 bases from V and 2 from J; bases not matched to a gene: 13. The CDR3 covers 18 residues. The CDR3 DNA reads TGTGCCAGCAGCCAATCTTACGGGGGTGCTAGCGGAGCCTACGAGCAGTACTTC. Its translation is CASSQSYGGASGAYEQYF.

This sequence joins TRBV7-3 and TRBJ2-2; D is uncertain. V was trimmed by 1 base and J by 6 bases, leaving 6 bases between them. Germline assignment: CDR1 SGHTA and CDR2 FQGTGA. The CDR3 totals 13 residues. The CDR3 nucleotides read TGTGCCAGCAGCTTAAAGATATCCGGGGAGCTGTTTTTT. Its translation is CASSLKISGELFF.

About this clone itself: The junction shows a germline mismatch at one end, possibly a read error. J is TRBJ2-1 and V is TRBV7-3; 14 nucleotides line up with TRBD2. Germline V CDR1 and CDR2: SGHTA, FQGTGA. The CDR3 consists of 19 residues. The CDR3: CASSSTGGTSGRAYNEQFF. The CDR3, as DNA: TGTGCCAGCAGCTCCACCGGGGGGACTAGCGGGAGAGCCTATAATGAGCAGTTCTTC.

This clone was recorded once. V gene TRBV28 combines with J gene TRBJ2-3; TRBD1 aligns across 9 bases. Germline V gene lookup returns CDR1 MDHEN and CDR2 SYDVKM. The J segment lost 1 base and the V segment lost 4 bases, leaving 0 bases of the junction unmatched. This CDR3 is 14 amino acids long. The CDR3 region is CASSYRGRTDTQYF. CDR3 coding DNA: TGTGCCAGCAGTTACAGGGGGCGCACAGATACGCAGTATTTT.

This rearrangement joins TRBV28 to TRBJ2-5; D is unresolved. Germline assignment: CDR1 MDHEN and CDR2 SYDVKM. The germline V and J ends were trimmed by 6 bases and 4 bases, with 9 bases remaining between them. The CDR3 is made up of 12 amino acids. The CDR3 region is CASRGSLETQYF. The CDR3 DNA reads as TGTGCCAGCAGAGGCTCGCTAGAGACCCAGTACTTC.

The chain employs TRBV7-9 and TRBJ2-3; 12 nucleotides align to TRBD2. The CDR3 is 16 amino acids. Looked up from germline, CDR1 is SEHNR and CDR2 is FQNEAQ (reference sequence). V lost 5 bases, J lost 4 bases, and 7 bases stayed unmatched. The CDR3 DNA reads TGTGCCAGCAGCCTCGGACTAGCGGGATGGGCAGATACGCAGTATTTT. It translates to CASSLGLAGWADTQYF.

The chain combines TRBV7-9 with TRBJ2-3; D unresolved. This CDR3 spans 14 amino acids. V was shortened by 4 bases and J by 4 bases, with 12 bases between the two germline ends. Germline CDR1 is SEHNR and CDR2 is FQNEAQ (reference sequence). The DNA for the CDR3 is TGTGCCAGCAGCTCTTCGAGTAGTGCAGATACGCAGTATTTT. The encoded protein is CASSSSSSADTQYF.

The genes are TRBV11-2 and TRBJ2-1, with TRBD2 identical over 7 bases. CDR1 SGHAT and CDR2 FQNNGV come from the germline V gene. V lost 3 bases to trimming and J lost 10 bases; unmatched junction nucleotides: 9. This CDR3 contains 14 residues. The CDR3 DNA is TGTGCCAGCAGCTTTTTGGCGGGAGCGGGGGAGCAGTTCTTC. As protein: CASSFLAGAGEQFF.

This clone appeared once. This chain joins TRBV5-4 and TRBJ2-1, with TRBD1 matching over 10 bases. V gave up 4 bases and J gave up 4 bases; unmatched junction bases: 5. The CDR3 runs 15 residues. Germline CDR1 reads SGHNT; CDR2 reads YYREEE (reference sequence). The CDR3 is CASSIRDRGYNEQFF. CDR3 coding DNA: TGTGCCAGCAGCATCCGGGACAGGGGATACAATGAGCAGTTCTTC. The full variable domain, its missing parts supplied by reference TRBV5-4 and TRBJ2-1, is ETGVTQSPTHLIKTRGQQVTLRCSSQSGHNTVSWYQQALGQGPQFIFQYYREEENGRGNFPPRFSGLQFPNYSSELNVNALELDDSALYLCASSIRDRGYNEQFFGPGTRLTVL.

This chain links TRBV5-6 with TRBJ2-3; no reliable D call. CDR3 length: 16 residues. Germline V CDR1 and CDR2: SGHDT, YYEEEE. V lost 0 bases and J lost 1, with 12 bases in between. DNA for the CDR3: TGTGCCAGCAGCTTGGCAGCTGGTTTCGGCACAGATACGCAGTATTTT. Translating gives CASSLAAGFGTDTQYF.

As to this clone: One end of the junction varies from germline; a read error may be responsible. V usage is TRBV6-1 and J usage is TRBJ1-5; 11 bases line up with TRBD1. The CDR3 spans 13 residues. Germline V gene sequence: CDR1 MNHNS, CDR2 SASEGT. CDR3 sequence reads: CASRGQGDQPQHF. The DNA of the CDR3 is TGCGCCAGCAGGGGACAGGGGGATCAGCCCCAGCATTTT.

The gene calls are TRBV18 and TRBJ1-5, with D unresolved. CDR3 length: 14 residues. With 6 bases removed from V and 4 bases from J, the gap between germline ends came to 13 bases. Germline values: CDR1 KGHSH, CDR2 LQKENI. The CDR3 protein is CASSLSEKNQPQHF. CDR3 coding DNA: TGTGCCAGCTCTCTTTCAGAGAAAAATCAGCCCCAGCATTTT.

This chain joins TRBV10-3 and TRBJ1-2; D unclear. V gave up 6 bases and J gave up 8 bases, with 16 bases separating them. Germline CDR1 ENHRY, CDR2 SYGVKD. This CDR3 spans 13 amino acids. The CDR3 spells CAIRTGPGEGYTF. The CDR3 DNA reads as TGTGCCATCAGGACTGGACCCGGGGAGGGCTACACCTTC.